This T cell receptor (beta chain) was retrieved from a study of pediatric ulcerative colitis. For the study at large: Ulcerative colitis patients had pancolitis or left-sided colitis, with confirming histology.

Only in-frame clones appear in the TCRdb table, and some are missing; sequencing was by immunoSEQ multiplex PCR. Among approximately 32,000 clones, roughly four fifths were seen once, and the ten largest hold over 3.5%. Study-wide results and caveats: Ulcerative colitis patients shared more blood-rectal clones than controls. Rectal repertoires separated controls, mild-moderate and acute severe colitis. A couple of rectal clonotypes were found only in ulcerative colitis patients, all of them.

Germline-derived CDR1 and CDR2 are LGHNA and YSLEER. Deletions cut 3 bases from V and 0 bases from J, with 7 bases between. The CDR3 is 14 residues long. As concerns this clone: The antigen is not known.

Sequenced input: blood. The receptor was derived from a boy under 18 with severe ulcerative colitis. The chain uses TRBV4-3 and TRBJ2-3; tentative D call: TRBD1 (6 bases). CDR3 in amino acids: CASSQGASTDTQYF. DNA of the CDR3: TGCGCCAGCAGCCAGGGGGCTAGCACAGATACGCAGTATTTT.